This entry is about one T cell receptor beta chain. Its antigen remains unknown. This CDR3 has 14 residues. Germline assignment: CDR1 MNHNS and CDR2 SASEGT. Trimming took 3 bases from V and 3 from J; bases not matched to a gene: 4. This entry comes from a study of cytomegalovirus exposure and HLA in healthy donors. PCR employed 60 Vbeta and 13 Jbeta primers. Here immunoSEQ multiplex PCR was the method, and the copy in TCRdb shows in-frame clones only, minus some. The sample contains 90,000 to 100,000 clones, 50% to 75% of which appear only once. Study results and caveats: When analyzed later, a missense DCLRE1C variant was found to be linked to TCR beta V- and J-gene trimming.

The TCR was taken from a man in his thirties or forties in good health and CMV-seronegative. J is TRBJ2-7 and V is TRBV6-1; 8 nucleotides line up with TRBD2. Sequencing was carried out using PBMCs. The CDR3 sequence is CASSEAGGYYEQYF. The DNA of the CDR3 is TGTGCCAGCAGTGAGGCGGGAGGCTACTACGAGCAGTACTTC.